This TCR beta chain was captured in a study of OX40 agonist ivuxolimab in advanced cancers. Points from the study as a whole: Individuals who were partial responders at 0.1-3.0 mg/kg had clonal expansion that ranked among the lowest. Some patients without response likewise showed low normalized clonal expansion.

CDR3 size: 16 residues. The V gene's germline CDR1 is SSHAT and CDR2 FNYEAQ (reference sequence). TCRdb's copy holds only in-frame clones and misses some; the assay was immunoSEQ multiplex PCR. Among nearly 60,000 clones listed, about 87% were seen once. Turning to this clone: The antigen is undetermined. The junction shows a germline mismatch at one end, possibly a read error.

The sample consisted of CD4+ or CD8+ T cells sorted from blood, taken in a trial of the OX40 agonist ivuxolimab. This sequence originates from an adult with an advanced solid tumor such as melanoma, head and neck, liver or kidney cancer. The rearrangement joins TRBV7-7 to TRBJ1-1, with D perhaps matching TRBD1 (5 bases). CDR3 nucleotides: TGTGCTAGCAGCTTACCCCGGGACCCAAAGAACACTGAAGCTTTCTTT. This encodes CASSLPRDPKNTEAFF. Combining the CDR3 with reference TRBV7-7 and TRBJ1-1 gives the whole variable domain GAGVSQSPRYKVTKRGQDVTLRCDPISSHATLYWYQQALGQGPEFLTYFNYEAQPDKSGLPSDRFSAERPEGSISTLTIQRTEQRDSAMYRCASSLPRDPKNTEAFFGQGTRLTVV.